One sample yielded the 9 T cell receptor beta chains listed below, sequenced in a study of T cells in Graves' hyperthyroidism and ophthalmopathy. TCR beta CDR3 region amplification was performed from RNA transcripts. Researchers ran a first-round RT-PCR on the TCR CDR3 using the HTBI primer set. TCRdb reprocessed the multiplex PCR reads with MiXCR, giving one entry per CDR3 protein. Among 350,000 to 500,000 distinct CDR3 sequences listed, roughly an eighth were seen once. Sequences were obtained from blood. The source of these receptors is a woman aged 18-29 years with Graves' hyperthyroidism.

This clonotype was seen only a few times. The chain uses TRBV6-1 and TRBJ1-1; possibly TRBD1 for D (5 bases). This CDR3 spans 11 amino acids. CDR1 is MNHNS and CDR2 is SASEGT in the germline V gene. Trimming left V 5 bases short and J 11 bases short, with 12 bases between. CDR3 sequence reads: CASSNQGRAFF. CDR3 coding DNA: TGTGCCAGCAGTAATCAGGGTAGGGCTTTCTTT.

This clonotype was counted ten times or more. The V and J genes are TRBV6-2 or TRBV6-3 and TRBJ2-7; 12 positions agree with TRBD2. Losses at the gene ends were 3 bases for V and 2 bases for J; bases not matched to a gene: 17. The CDR3 has 20 amino acids. In germline, CDR1 is MNHEY, CDR2 SVGEGT. This CDR3 reads CASSYRPGTSGLDRPYEQYF. The CDR3 coding sequence is TGTGCCAGCAGTTATAGGCCCGGGACTAGCGGGCTCGACCGACCCTACGAGCAGTACTTC.

This clonotype was seen ten or more times. The chain employs TRBV10-2 and TRBJ2-7; 9 nucleotides line up with TRBD2. Per the germline V gene, CDR1 is WSHSY and CDR2 is SAAADI. J gave up 6 bases and V 8 bases, and 11 bases lay outside the gene matches. The CDR3 runs 14 residues. In DNA, the CDR3 is TGCGCCAGCGGCCCAGCGGGAGGAGAGGGCGAGCAGTACTTC. Translating gives CASGPAGGEGEQYF.

This clonotype has more than one count but fewer than ten. The chain uses TRBV28 and TRBJ1-4, with 11 bases fitting TRBD1. CDR1 is MDHEN and CDR2 is SYDVKM in the germline V gene. The length of the CDR3 is 19 residues. J lost 6 bases, V lost 5 bases, and 17 bases had no gene match. CDR3 bases: TGTGCCAGCAGTCCCTCCCCGGGACAGGGGGAGTTAGTGGATGAAAAACTGTTTTTT. Amino acids: CASSPSPGQGELVDEKLFF.

The genes are TRBV7-2 and TRBJ2-5; D is perhaps TRBD2 (6 bases). Trimming cost V 5 bases and J 1 base, with 20 bases left between them. CDR1 and CDR2 from the germline V gene are SGHTA and FQGNSA. The CDR3 is 17 residues long. CDR3 sequence (DNA): TGTGCCAGCAGCGAGCCCCGGGACTCCCGCCTCCAAGAGACCCAGTACTTC. Its translation: CASSEPRDSRLQETQYF.

J is TRBJ2-1 and V is TRBV3-1, with 7 nucleotides matching TRBD2. CDR1 LGHDT and CDR2 YNNKEL come from the germline V gene (reference sequence). J lost 7 bases, V lost 3 bases, and 12 bases had no gene match. This CDR3 comprises 16 residues. CDR3: CASSHNLIGRTNEQFF. The CDR3 nucleotides are TGTGCCAGCAGCCACAACCTCATCGGGAGGACAAATGAGCAGTTCTTC.

This clonotype was observed a handful of times. The rearrangement links TRBV10-3 to TRBJ1-2; tentative D call: TRBD1 (5 bases). Germline loops: CDR1 ENHRY, CDR2 SYGVKD. The CDR3 contains 14 residues. The ends were cut back, 2 bases at V and 4 bases at J, with 11 bases in the middle. In DNA, the CDR3 is TGTGCCATCAGTGAGGGAAGGGACGGCTATGGCTACACCTTC. Translating it yields CAISEGRDGYGYTF.

The J gene is TRBJ2-7, the V gene TRBV28; TRBD1 matches 7 bases. The length of the CDR3 is 16 residues. The germline V gene has CDR1 MDHEN and CDR2 SYDVKM. Unmatched junction bases numbered 14, after V lost 5 bases and J lost 4 bases. The CDR3 DNA is TGTGCCAGCAGTCTACAGACGACAGGGTGGGGATACGAGCAGTACTTC. Protein sequence: CASSLQTTGWGYEQYF.

The rearrangement joins TRBV27 to TRBJ2-7; perhaps TRBD2 as D (6 bases). Trimming pared 10 bases from V and 4 bases from J, leaving 17 bases between. The CDR3 loop spans 13 amino acids. Germline V CDR1 and CDR2: MNHEY, SMNVEV (reference sequence). CDR3 amino acids: CATGFSGDYEQYF. The CDR3 DNA reads TGTGCCACTGGATTTAGCGGAGATTACGAGCAGTACTTC.